Below are 24 T cell receptor beta chains sequenced from a single sample in a study of radiation and T cells in renal cell carcinoma. The treatment: 15 Gy SBRT to primary tumor, nephrectomy 4 weeks later. Repertoires were generated with immunoSEQ multiplex PCR, while TCRdb's copy carries only in-frame clones and drops some. This sample carries some 20,000 clones, more than 45% of them seen once, and the ten largest clones take approximately 16%. This specimen was tumor tissue, taken from a patient whose treatment included radiotherapy and nephrectomy. The receptors come from a woman aged 45-65 years with renal cell carcinoma.

This sequence joins TRBV6-5 and TRBJ1-2; D unclear. Germline CDR1 is MNHEY and CDR2 is SVGAGI. V was cut by 6 bases and J by 1 base, with 15 bases left in between. This CDR3 contains 15 residues. The CDR3 DNA reads as TGTGCCAGCAGAAACTCCCGGGAACATAACTATGGCTACACCTTC. This sequence encodes CASRNSREHNYGYTF.

The chain employs TRBV5-1 and TRBJ2-7; D remains ambiguous. There are 14 residues in the CDR3. Germline CDR1 is SGHRS and CDR2 is YFSETQ. V dropped 1 base and J dropped 3 bases, with 11 bases sitting between them. This CDR3 is CASSLYSSDYEQYF. CDR3 DNA sequence: TGCGCCAGCAGCTTGTATTCCTCGGACTACGAGCAGTACTTC.

Ten or more counts support this clone. This chain uses TRBV19 with TRBJ2-7, with 8 nucleotides matching TRBD1. In germline, CDR1 is LNHDA, CDR2 SQIVND (reference sequence). This CDR3 comprises 16 residues. The V gene end was trimmed by 3 bases and the J gene end by 5 bases; junction bases not matched to a gene: 12. The CDR3 spells CASSISVTGARNEQYF. CDR3 bases: TGTGCCAGTAGTATCTCGGTGACAGGGGCTAGGAACGAGCAGTACTTC.

This clone was counted ten times or more. This chain uses TRBV11-2 with TRBJ1-6; D remains unclear. The V gene lost 5 bases and the J gene lost 3 bases, with 8 bases spanning the gap. Germline V gene sequence: CDR1 SGHAT, CDR2 FQNNGV. The CDR3 runs to 14 residues. This CDR3 is CASSPGIYNSPLHF. CDR3 in DNA: TGTGCCAGCAGCCCCGGGATCTATAATTCACCCCTCCACTTT.

This sequence joins TRBV7-3 and TRBJ2-7, with D perhaps matching TRBD1 or TRBD2 (5 bases each). The CDR3 is made up of 15 amino acids. Germline lookup yields CDR1 SGHTA and CDR2 FQGTGA. Trimming removed 0 bases from V and 5 bases from J, with 14 bases in between. CDR3 DNA sequence: TGTGCCAGCAGCTTAACGTTCGGGGACGGTAACGAGCAGTACTTC. Protein: CASSLTFGDGNEQYF. Combining the CDR3 with reference TRBV7-3 and TRBJ2-7 gives the whole variable domain GAGVSQTPSNKVTEKGKYVELRCDPISGHTALYWYRQSLGQGPEFLIYFQGTGAADDSGLPNDRFFAVRPEGSVSTLKIQRTERGDSAVYLCASSLTFGDGNEQYFGPGTRLTVT.

The chain employs TRBV9 and TRBJ2-3; TRBD1 matches 10 bases. Trimming took 3 bases from V and 1 from J; bases not matched to a gene: 8. The CDR3 loop spans 17 amino acids. Germline lookup yields CDR1 SGDLS and CDR2 YYNGEE. CDR3 DNA sequence: TGTGCCAGCAGCGCCACTGCCGGGACAGGGGGCACAGATACGCAGTATTTT. As protein: CASSATAGTGGTDTQYF. The full variable domain, completed using reference TRBV9 and TRBJ2-3, is DSGVTQTPKHLITATGQRVTLRCSPRSGDLSVYWYQQSLDQGLQFLIQYYNGEERAKGNILERFSAQQFPDLHSELNLSSLELGDSALYFCASSATAGTGGTDTQYFGPGTRLTVL.

V usage is TRBV20-1 and J usage is TRBJ2-1; unclear D gene. Trimming stripped 0 bases from V and 6 bases from J, with 3 bases between. The CDR3 covers 11 residues. Germline V gene sequence: CDR1 DFQATT, CDR2 SNEGSKA (reference sequence). The CDR3 loop reads CSARDPNEQFF. CDR3 DNA sequence: TGCAGTGCTAGAGATCCCAATGAGCAGTTCTTC.

The chain recombines TRBV19 with TRBJ2-1, with 9 positions matching TRBD2. The CDR3 has 15 amino acids. The V segment lost 6 bases and the J segment 4 bases; nucleotides outside the gene matches: 7. Germline CDR1 and CDR2: LNHDA and SQIVND (reference sequence). CDR3 amino acids: CASSQTSGPYNEQFF. In nucleotides, the CDR3 is TGTGCCAGTAGCCAAACTAGCGGGCCTTACAATGAGCAGTTCTTC.

CDR3 DNA sequence: TGTGCCAGCAGCCAAGATCCCCGACACGGGGGGATTGATGGCTACACCTTC. This codes for CASSQDPRHGGIDGYTF. The chain has TRBV14 and TRBJ1-2, with TRBD1 as a possible D gene (5 bases). V was shortened by 0 bases and J by 6 bases, with 20 bases between the two germline ends. The CDR3 has 17 residues. The V gene's germline CDR1 is SGHDN and CDR2 FVKESK.

The rearrangement joins TRBV5-4 to TRBJ2-5, with 7 nucleotides matching TRBD1. The germline CDR1 and CDR2 sequences are SGHNT and YYREEE (reference sequence). CDR3 length: 15 amino acids. Losses at the gene ends were 1 base for V and 5 bases for J; bases not matched to a gene: 8. DNA of the CDR3: TGTGCCAGCAGCTTGATGAAAGGGGGCAAGGAGACCCAGTACTTC. Its protein is CASSLMKGGKETQYF.

This clone was observed a few times. The V gene is TRBV7-2, the J gene TRBJ2-7; either TRBD1 or TRBD2 may fit D (5 bases each). The CDR3 length is 13 residues. Between the trimmed V and J ends, which lost 7 bases and 1 base, there was a span of 11 bases. Looked up from germline, CDR1 is SGHTA and CDR2 is FQGNSA. The CDR3 DNA follows: TGTGCCAGCACGGGGACGGATTCCTACGAGCAGTACTTC. As protein: CASTGTDSYEQYF.

This clone has more than one count but fewer than ten. The gene calls are TRBV14 and TRBJ1-6, with D maybe TRBD1 (5 bases). Germline-derived CDR1 and CDR2 are SGHDN and FVKESK. CDR3 length equals 13 residues. V lost 2 bases and J lost 11, with 10 bases in between. The DNA for the CDR3 is TGTGCCAGCAGCCAACAGGGTCGTGCACCCCTCCACTTT. This codes for CASSQQGRAPLHF.

As to this clone: At one end, the junction sequence differs from germline, possibly due to a read error. V and J are TRBV7-9 and TRBJ2-7; 8 bases map to TRBD2. The germline V gene encodes CDR1 SEHNR and CDR2 FQNEAQ (reference sequence). The CDR3 loop spans 12 amino acids. The DNA of the CDR3 is TGTGCCAGCAGCTTAGGTTTTAGCGGGAAGTCCTTC. Translation gives CASSLGFSGKSF.

The chain combines TRBV6-4 with TRBJ2-2; D is perhaps TRBD2 (6 bases). The V end was cut by 7 bases, the J end by 2 bases, with 11 bases between. The CDR3 length is 14 residues. Germline CDR1 and CDR2: MRHNA and SNTAGT. As DNA, the CDR3 is TGTGCCAGCAAGGCAGCGGGCAACACCGGGGAGCTGTTTTTT. Translation gives CASKAAGNTGELFF.

This chain connects TRBV7-9 to TRBJ2-2; possible D gene TRBD1, 5 bases. CDR3 length equals 16 residues. Trimming cost V 1 base and J 0 bases, with 9 bases left between them. Germline-derived CDR1 and CDR2 are SEHNR and FQNEAQ (reference sequence). The CDR3 loop is CASSLGIGANTGELFF. CDR3 nucleotides: TGTGCCAGCAGCTTAGGTATAGGGGCGAACACCGGGGAGCTGTTTTTT.

V and J are TRBV7-9 and TRBJ1-1; no reliable D call. Germline-derived CDR1 and CDR2 are SEHNR and FQNEAQ (reference sequence). The V end was cut by 0 bases, the J end by 7 bases, with 18 bases between. This CDR3 comprises 16 residues. The CDR3 nucleotides are TGTGCCAGCAGCTTAGCCTCCGGGTTTTATAACCGTGAAGCTTTCTTT. Residues: CASSLASGFYNREAFF.

A single count supports this clone. The chain uses TRBV7-2 and TRBJ1-1; D unclear. The CDR3 has 14 amino acids. Trimming took off 4 bases at V and 2 bases at J, with 11 bases between the two ends. CDR1 is SGHTA and CDR2 is FQGNSA in the germline V gene. CDR3 protein: CASSSQTFNTEAFF. The DNA for the CDR3 is TGTGCCAGCAGCTCCCAGACTTTCAACACTGAAGCTTTCTTT.

This clone was counted a few times. This chain connects TRBV9 to TRBJ2-1, with a weak D call TRBD2 (7 bases). V dropped 6 bases and J dropped 9 bases, with 25 bases sitting between them. The germline gives CDR1 SGDLS, CDR2 YYNGEE. CDR3 length equals 16 residues. The CDR3 is CASTKGGQTSLGEQFF. The CDR3 DNA follows: TGTGCCAGCACCAAGGGGGGGCAAACTTCTTTGGGTGAGCAGTTCTTC.

The table lists this clone with a few counts. This chain uses TRBV7-9 with TRBJ2-2, with D unresolved. The CDR3 totals 14 residues. Per the germline V gene, CDR1 is SEHNR and CDR2 is FQNEAQ (reference sequence). The V end lost 2 bases, the J end lost 6 bases, and 10 bases lay between the germline ends. The CDR3 region has the DNA TGTGCCAGCAGCTTACGGAGCGCGGCCGGGGAGCTGTTTTTT. Amino acid sequence: CASSLRSAAGELFF.

This clone was found a few times. The chain links TRBV2 to TRBJ1-6; no clear D. The germline V and J ends were trimmed by 2 bases and 13 bases, with 12 bases remaining between them. The germline CDR1 and CDR2 sequences are SNHLY and FYNNEI. The CDR3 is 13 residues long. The DNA for the CDR3 is TGTGCCAGCAGTGAAAACAGAGGATCCCCCCTCCACTTT. Protein product: CASSENRGSPLHF.

The sample holds one count of this clone. One end of the junction does not line up with germline, which may come from a read error. This chain connects TRBV19 to TRBJ2-3, with a tentative D call TRBD2 (6 bases). This CDR3 is 10 amino acids long. CDR1 and CDR2 (germline): LNHDA, SQIVND (reference sequence). Here the CDR3 reads CASSRTSPSF. CDR3 DNA: TGTGCCAGTAGTAGAACTAGCCCAAGTTTT.

The chain links TRBV5-4 to TRBJ2-7; 7 nucleotides match TRBD2. V was clipped by 4 bases and J by 5 bases; unmatched bases: 12. The germline V gene encodes CDR1 SGHNT and CDR2 YYREEE (reference sequence). The CDR3 runs 15 residues. The CDR3 protein is CASSARTSSADEQYF. For the CDR3, the DNA is TGTGCCAGCAGCGCCCGGACTAGTAGCGCCGACGAGCAGTACTTC.

CDR3 region: CASSQVASHSGNTIYF. For the CDR3, the DNA is TGCGCCAGCAGCCAAGTTGCGTCCCACTCTGGAAACACCATATATTTT. The gene calls are TRBV4-1 and TRBJ1-3; D is unresolved. The V and J ends lost 1 base and 0 bases respectively, with 10 bases between them. Germline values: CDR1 MGHRA, CDR2 YSYEKL. This CDR3 has 16 amino acids.

In this sample, this clone turned up once. The same CDR3 is also encoded by other DNA sequences in this sample. This sequence joins TRBV29-1 and TRBJ2-5; weak D call: TRBD1 (6 bases). From germline, CDR1 is SQVTM and CDR2 ANQGSEA. CDR3 length: 12 residues. V was clipped by 5 bases and J by 0 bases, with 7 bases between them. This CDR3 is CSVRTDQETQYF. CDR3 in DNA: TGCAGCGTTAGGACAGACCAAGAGACCCAGTACTTC.